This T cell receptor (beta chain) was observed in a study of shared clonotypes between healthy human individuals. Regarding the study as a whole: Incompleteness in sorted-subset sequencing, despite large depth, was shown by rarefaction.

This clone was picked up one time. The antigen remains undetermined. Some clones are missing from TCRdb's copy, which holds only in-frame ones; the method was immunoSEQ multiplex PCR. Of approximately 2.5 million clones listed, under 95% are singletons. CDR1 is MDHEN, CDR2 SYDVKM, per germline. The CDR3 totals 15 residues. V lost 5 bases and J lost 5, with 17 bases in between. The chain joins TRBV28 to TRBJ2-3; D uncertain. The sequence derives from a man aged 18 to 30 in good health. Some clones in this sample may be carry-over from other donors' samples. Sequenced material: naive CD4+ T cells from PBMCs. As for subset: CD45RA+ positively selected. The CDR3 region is CASSVAQELKDTQYF. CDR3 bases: TGTGCCAGCAGTGTGGCGCAGGAGCTTAAAGATACGCAGTATTTT.